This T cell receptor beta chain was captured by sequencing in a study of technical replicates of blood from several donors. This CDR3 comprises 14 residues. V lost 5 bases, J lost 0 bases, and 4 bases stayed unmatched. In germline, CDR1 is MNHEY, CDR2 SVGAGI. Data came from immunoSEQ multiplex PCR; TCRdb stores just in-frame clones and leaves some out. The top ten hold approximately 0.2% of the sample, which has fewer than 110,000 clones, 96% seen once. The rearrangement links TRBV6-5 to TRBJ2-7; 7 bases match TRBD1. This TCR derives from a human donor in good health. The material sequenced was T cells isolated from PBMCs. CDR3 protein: CASSPRTGSYEQYF. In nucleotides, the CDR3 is TGTGCCAGCAGTCCAAGGACAGGCTCCTACGAGCAGTACTTC.